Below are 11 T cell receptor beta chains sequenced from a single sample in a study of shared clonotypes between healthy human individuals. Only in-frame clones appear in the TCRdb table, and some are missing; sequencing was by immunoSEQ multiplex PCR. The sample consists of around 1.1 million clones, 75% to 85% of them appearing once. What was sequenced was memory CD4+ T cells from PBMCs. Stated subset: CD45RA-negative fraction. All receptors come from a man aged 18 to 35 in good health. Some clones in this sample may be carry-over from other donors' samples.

The DNA for the CDR3 is TGTGCCAGCAGCTCAGGCGGGGGTTGGGATCAGCCCCAGCATTTT. This gives the protein CASSSGGGWDQPQHF. The J gene is TRBJ1-5, the V gene TRBV27, with D possibly TRBD1 on 5 matching bases. The V end was cut by 6 bases, the J end by 5 bases, with 17 bases between. The length of the CDR3 is 15 residues. Germline V gives CDR1 MNHEY, CDR2 SMNVEV (reference sequence).

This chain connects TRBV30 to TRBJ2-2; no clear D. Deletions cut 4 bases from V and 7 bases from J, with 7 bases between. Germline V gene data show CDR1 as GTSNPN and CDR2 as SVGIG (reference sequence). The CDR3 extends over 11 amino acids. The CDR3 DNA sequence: TGTGCCTGGAAGGGTAACGGGGAGCTGTTTTTT. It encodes CAWKGNGELFF.

DNA of the CDR3: TGTGCCAGTAGTAAGACCGGGACCATCTCCTATGGCTACACCTTC. It translates to CASSKTGTISYGYTF. The V and J genes are TRBV19 and TRBJ1-2; D possibly corresponds to TRBD1 (5 bases). Germline CDR1 LNHDA, CDR2 SQIVND (reference sequence). There are 15 residues in the CDR3. The ends were cut back, 4 bases at V and 4 bases at J, with 16 bases in the middle.

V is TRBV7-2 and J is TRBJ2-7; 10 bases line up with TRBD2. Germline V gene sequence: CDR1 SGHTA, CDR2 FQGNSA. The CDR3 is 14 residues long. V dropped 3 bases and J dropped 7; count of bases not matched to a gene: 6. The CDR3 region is CASSFGTSVLEQYF. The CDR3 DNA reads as TGTGCCAGCAGCTTCGGGACTAGCGTTTTGGAGCAGTACTTC.

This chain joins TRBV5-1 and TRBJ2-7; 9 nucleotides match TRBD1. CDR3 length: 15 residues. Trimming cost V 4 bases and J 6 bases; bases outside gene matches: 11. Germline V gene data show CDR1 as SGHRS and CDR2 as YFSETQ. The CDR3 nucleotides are TGCGCCAGCAGCCCGGCCCCCACAGGGGGCAGCGAGCAGTACTTC. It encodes CASSPAPTGGSEQYF.

The CDR3, as DNA: TGTGCCAGCTCACCACCCCTCGCGGGACCGGGGGCCGAGACCCAGTACTTC. Residues: CASSPPLAGPGAETQYF. The V and J genes are TRBV18 and TRBJ2-5; D may match TRBD1 or TRBD2 (6 bases each). Germline V gene lookup returns CDR1 KGHSH and CDR2 LQKENI. The CDR3 is 17 amino acids. The V end lost 0 bases, the J end lost 5 bases, and 19 bases lay between the germline ends.

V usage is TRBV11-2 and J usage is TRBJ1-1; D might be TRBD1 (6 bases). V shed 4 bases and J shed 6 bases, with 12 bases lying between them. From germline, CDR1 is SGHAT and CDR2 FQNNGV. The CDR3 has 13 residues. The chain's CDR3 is CASSSVRGPEAFF. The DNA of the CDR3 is TGTGCCAGCAGCTCCGTTCGGGGGCCTGAAGCTTTCTTT.

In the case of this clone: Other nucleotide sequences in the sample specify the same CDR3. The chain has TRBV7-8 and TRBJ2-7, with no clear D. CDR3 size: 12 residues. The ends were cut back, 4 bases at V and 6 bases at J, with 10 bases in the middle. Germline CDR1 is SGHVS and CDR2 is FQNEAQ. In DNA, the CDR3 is TGTGCCAGCAGCTCGACTTCCCGCGAGCAGTACTTC. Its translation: CASSSTSREQYF.

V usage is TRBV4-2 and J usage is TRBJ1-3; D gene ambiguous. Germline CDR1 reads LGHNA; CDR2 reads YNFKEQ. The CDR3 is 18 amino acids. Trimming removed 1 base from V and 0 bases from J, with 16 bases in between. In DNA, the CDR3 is TGTGCCAGCAGCCAAGTATCGCAGGCTGGTTTCTCTGGAAACACCATATATTTT. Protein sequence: CASSQVSQAGFSGNTIYF.

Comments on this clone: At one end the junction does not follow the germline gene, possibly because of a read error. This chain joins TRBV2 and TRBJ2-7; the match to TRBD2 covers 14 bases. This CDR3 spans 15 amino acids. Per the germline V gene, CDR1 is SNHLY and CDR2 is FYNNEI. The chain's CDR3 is CASIQEGTSGGLQTF. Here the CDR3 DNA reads TGTGCCAGCATCCAAGAGGGGACTAGCGGGGGCTTGCAAACCTTC.

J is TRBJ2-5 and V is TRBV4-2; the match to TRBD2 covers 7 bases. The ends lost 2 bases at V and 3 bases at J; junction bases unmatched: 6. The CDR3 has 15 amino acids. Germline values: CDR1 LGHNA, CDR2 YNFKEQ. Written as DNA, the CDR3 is TGTGCCAGCAGCCAAAAGGGAGGGGAGGAAGAGACCCAGTACTTC. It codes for CASSQKGGEEETQYF.